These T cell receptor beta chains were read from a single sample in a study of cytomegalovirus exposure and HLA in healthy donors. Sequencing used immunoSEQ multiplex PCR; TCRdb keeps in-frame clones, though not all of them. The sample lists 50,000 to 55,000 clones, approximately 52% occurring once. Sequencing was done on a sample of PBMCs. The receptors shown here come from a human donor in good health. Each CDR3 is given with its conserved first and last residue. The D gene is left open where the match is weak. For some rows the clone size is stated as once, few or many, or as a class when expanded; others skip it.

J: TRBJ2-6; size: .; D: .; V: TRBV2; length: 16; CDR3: CASSAGPISGANVLTF; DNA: TGTGCCAGCAGTGCAGGTCCTATTTCTGGGGCCAACGTCCTGACTTTC
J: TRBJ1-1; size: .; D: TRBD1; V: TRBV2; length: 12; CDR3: CASNRGNTEAFF; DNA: TGTGCCAGCAACAGGGGTAACACTGAAGCTTTCTTT
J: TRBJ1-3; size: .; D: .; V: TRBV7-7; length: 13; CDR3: CASSLATGDTIYF; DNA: TGTGCTAGCAGCTTAGCGACGGGGGACACCATATATTTT
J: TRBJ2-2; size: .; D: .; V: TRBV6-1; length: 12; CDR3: CASRTGTGELFF; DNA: TGTGCCAGCAGAACAGGGACCGGGGAGCTGTTTTTT
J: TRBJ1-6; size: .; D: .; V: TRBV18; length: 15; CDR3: CASSPTRGGNSPLHF; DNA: TGTGCCAGCTCACCCACCAGAGGCGGGAATTCACCCCTCCACTTT
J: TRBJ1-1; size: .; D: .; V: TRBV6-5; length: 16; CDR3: CASSYSGRHKGAEAFF; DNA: TGTGCCAGCAGTTACTCTGGCAGGCATAAGGGGGCTGAAGCTTTCTTT
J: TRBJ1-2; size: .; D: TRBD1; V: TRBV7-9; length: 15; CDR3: CASSYTGGSNYGYPF; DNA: TGTGCCAGCAGCTATACAGGGGGCAGTAACTATGGCTACCCCTTC
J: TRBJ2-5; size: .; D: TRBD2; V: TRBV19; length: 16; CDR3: CASSTLAGDLQETQYF; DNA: TGTGCCAGTAGTACATTAGCGGGGGACCTCCAAGAGACCCAGTACTTC
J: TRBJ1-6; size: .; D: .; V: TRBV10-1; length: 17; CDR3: CASSETDGGEDNSPLHF; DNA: TGCGCCAGCAGTGAGACGGACGGGGGGGAAGATAATTCACCCCTCCACTTT
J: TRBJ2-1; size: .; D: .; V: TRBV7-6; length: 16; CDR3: CASSPEVSGAYNEQFF; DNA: TGTGCCAGCAGCCCCGAGGTGAGCGGAGCTTACAATGAGCAGTTCTTC
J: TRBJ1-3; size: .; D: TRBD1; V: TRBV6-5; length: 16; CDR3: CASSYHRTGTGNTIYF; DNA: TGTGCCAGCAGTTATCACCGGACAGGGACTGGAAACACCATATATTTT
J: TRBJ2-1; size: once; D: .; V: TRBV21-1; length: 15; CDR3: CASSSDTSSYNEQFF; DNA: TGTGCCAGCAGCAGTGACACGAGCTCCTACAATGAGCAGTTCTTC
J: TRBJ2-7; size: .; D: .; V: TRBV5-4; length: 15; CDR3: CASSPTTRAHYEQYF; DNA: TGTGCCAGCAGCCCGACTACTAGAGCCCACTACGAGCAGTACTTC
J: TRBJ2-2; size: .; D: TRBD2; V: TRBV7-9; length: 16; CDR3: CASSWKAGESTGELFF; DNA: TGTGCCAGCAGCTGGAAAGCGGGGGAGAGCACCGGGGAGCTGTTTTTT
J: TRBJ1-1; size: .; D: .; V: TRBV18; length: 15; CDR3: CASLGGANPGTEAFF; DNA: TGTGCCAGCTTAGGGGGGGCAAACCCGGGGACTGAAGCTTTCTTT
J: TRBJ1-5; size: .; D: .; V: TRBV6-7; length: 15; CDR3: CASTKAPGSNQPQHF; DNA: TGTGCCAGCACCAAAGCCCCAGGCAGCAATCAGCCCCAGCATTTT
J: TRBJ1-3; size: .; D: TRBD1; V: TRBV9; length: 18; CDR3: CASSAERTGVRSGNTIYF; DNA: TGTGCCAGCAGCGCGGAGCGGACAGGGGTCAGATCTGGAAACACCATATATTTT
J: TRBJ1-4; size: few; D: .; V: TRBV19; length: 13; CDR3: CASRVSINEKLFF; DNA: TGTGCCAGTAGGGTGAGCATTAATGAAAAACTGTTTTTT
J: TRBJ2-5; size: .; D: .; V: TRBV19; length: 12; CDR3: CASRDLTGSWDF; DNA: TGTGCCAGTAGGGACCTTACAGGTTCCTGGGACTTC
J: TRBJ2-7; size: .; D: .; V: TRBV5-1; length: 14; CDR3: CASSPMRTDYEQYF; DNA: TGCGCCAGCAGCCCCATGAGGACAGACTACGAGCAGTACTTC
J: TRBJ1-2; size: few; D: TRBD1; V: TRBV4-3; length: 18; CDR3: CASSQDTTGGLSNYGYTF; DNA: TGCGCCAGCAGCCAAGACACGACAGGGGGCCTATCAAACTATGGCTACACCTTC
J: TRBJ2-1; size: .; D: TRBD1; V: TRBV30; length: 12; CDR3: CAWVPGGNEQFF; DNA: TGTGCCTGGGTCCCAGGGGGCAATGAGCAGTTCTTC
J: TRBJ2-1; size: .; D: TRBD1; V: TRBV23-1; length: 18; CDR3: CASSPAHPDRGGCNEQFF; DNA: TGCGCCAGCAGTCCTGCCCACCCGGACAGGGGAGGGTGCAATGAGCAGTTCTTC